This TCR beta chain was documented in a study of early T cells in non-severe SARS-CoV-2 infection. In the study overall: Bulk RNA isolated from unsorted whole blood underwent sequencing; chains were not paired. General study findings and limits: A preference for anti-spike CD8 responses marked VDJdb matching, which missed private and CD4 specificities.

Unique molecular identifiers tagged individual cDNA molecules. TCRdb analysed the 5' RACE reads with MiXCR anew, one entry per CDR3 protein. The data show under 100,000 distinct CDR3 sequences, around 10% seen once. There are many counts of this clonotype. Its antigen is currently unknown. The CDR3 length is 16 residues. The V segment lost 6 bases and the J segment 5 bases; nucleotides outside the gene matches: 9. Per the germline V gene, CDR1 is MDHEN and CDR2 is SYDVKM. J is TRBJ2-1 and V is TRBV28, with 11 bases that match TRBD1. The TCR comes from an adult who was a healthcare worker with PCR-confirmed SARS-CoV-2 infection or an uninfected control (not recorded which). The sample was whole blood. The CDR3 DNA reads TGTGCCAGCAGCCGGGACAGGGGGTTCCCCCACAATGAGCAGTTCTTC. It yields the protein CASSRDRGFPHNEQFF.